The source of this T cell receptor beta chain is a study of graft-versus-host responses after intestinal transplantation. Background on the study: Multivisceral, liver-intestinal, or isolated intestinal transplants were given to recipients. The study's findings and limits: Researchers found peak circulating GvH clone levels linked to early post-transplant HvG declines. In patients with graft-donor T cell macrochimerism, allograft graft-versus-host to host-versus-graft clonal ratios were high. Some GvH clones appeared in ileal mucosa or blood before recipient bone marrow.

As concerns this clone: Its antigen is not identified. A read error may account for a junction end that differs from germline. Additional DNA sequences in this sample encode the identical CDR3.

Profiling relied on immunoSEQ multiplex PCR, and the TCRdb table lists in-frame clones only, not all of them. Among 150,000 or so clones listed, about 90% were seen once. In germline, CDR1 is SGHAT, CDR2 FQNNGV. The CDR3 is 14 amino acids. This clonotype originated in a human donor who received an intestinal transplant. The source material was unstimulated CD4+ T cells sorted from spleen or lymph node cells, sampled before intestinal transplant. The chain recombines TRBV11-2 with TRBJ2-2, with 8 nucleotides matching TRBD2. The CDR3 spells CASSLAGNTGELFF. The CDR3 nucleotides are TGTGCCAGCAGTTTAGCGGGAAACACCGGGGAGCTGTTTTTT.